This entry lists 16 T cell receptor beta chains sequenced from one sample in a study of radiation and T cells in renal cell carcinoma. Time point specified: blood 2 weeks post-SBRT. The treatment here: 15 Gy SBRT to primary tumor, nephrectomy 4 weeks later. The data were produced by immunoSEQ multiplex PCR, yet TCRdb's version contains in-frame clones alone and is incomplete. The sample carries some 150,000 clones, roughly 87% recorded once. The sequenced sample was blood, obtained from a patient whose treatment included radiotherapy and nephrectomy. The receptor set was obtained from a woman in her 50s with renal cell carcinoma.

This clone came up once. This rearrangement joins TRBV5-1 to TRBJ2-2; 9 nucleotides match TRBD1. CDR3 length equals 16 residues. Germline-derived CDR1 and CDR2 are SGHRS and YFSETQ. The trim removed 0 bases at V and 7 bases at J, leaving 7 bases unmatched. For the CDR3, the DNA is TGCGCCAGCAGCTTGGCCGGGACAGGGTCGGACGGGGAGCTGTTTTTT. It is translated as CASSLAGTGSDGELFF.

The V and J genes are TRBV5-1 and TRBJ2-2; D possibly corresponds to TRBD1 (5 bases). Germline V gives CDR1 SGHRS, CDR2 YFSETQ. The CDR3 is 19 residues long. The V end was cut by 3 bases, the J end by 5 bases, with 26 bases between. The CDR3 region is CASSSIFRTRGSQTGELFF. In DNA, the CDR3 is TGCGCCAGCAGCTCTATCTTTAGGACACGCGGATCACAGACCGGGGAGCTGTTTTTT.

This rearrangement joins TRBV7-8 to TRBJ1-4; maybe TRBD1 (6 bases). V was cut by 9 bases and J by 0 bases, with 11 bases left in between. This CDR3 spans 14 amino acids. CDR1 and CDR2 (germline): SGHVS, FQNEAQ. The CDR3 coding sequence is TGTGCCAGTCGGGGGGCCTCAACTAATGAAAAACTGTTTTTT. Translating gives CASRGASTNEKLFF. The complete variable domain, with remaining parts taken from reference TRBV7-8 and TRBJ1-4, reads GAGVSQSPRYKVAKRGQDVALRCDPISGHVSLFWYQQALGQGPEFLTYFQNEAQLDKSGLPSDRFFAERPEGSVSTLKIQRTQQEDSAVYLCASRGASTNEKLFFGSGTQLSVL.

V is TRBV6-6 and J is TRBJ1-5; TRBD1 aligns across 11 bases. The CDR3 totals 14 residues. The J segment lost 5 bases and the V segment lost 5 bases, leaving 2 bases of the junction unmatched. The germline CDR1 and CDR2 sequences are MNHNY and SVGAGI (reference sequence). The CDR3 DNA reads TGTGCCAGCAGTGGACAGGGGGCAGATCAGCCCCAGCATTTT. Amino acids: CASSGQGADQPQHF.

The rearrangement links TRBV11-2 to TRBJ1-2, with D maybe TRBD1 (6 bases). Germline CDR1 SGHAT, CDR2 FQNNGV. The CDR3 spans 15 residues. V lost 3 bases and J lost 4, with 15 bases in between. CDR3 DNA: TGTGCCAGCAGCTTGGTCGCAGGGGTTGGCTATGGCTACACCTTC. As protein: CASSLVAGVGYGYTF.

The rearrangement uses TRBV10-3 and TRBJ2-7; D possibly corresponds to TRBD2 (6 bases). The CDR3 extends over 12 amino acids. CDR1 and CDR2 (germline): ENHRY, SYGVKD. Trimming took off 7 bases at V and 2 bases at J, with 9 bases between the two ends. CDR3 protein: CAITGDTYEQYF. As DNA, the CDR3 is TGTGCCATCACGGGGGATACCTACGAGCAGTACTTC.

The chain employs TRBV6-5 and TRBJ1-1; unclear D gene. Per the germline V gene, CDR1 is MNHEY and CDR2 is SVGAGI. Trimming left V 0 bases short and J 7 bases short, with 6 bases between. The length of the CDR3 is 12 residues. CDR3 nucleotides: TGTGCCAGCAGTTACTCGAGAGATGAAGCTTTCTTT. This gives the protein CASSYSRDEAFF.

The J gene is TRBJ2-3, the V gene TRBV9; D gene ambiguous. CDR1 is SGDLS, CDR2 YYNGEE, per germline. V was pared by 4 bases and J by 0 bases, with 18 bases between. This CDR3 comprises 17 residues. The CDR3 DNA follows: TGTGCCAGCAGCCCCCGAGGAAGGAGTCATAGCACAGATACGCAGTATTTT. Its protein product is CASSPRGRSHSTDTQYF.

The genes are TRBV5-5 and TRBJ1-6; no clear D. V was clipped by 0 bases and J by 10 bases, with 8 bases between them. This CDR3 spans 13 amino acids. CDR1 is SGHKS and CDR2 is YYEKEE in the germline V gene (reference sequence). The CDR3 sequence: CASSLGIASPLHF. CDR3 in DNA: TGTGCCAGCAGCTTGGGAATTGCATCACCCCTCCACTTT.

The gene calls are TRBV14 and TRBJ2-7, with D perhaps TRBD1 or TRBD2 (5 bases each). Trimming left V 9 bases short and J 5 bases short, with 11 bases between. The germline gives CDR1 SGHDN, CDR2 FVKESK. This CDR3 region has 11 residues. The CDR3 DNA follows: TGTGCCAGGACGGGACGCCACGAGCAGTACTTC. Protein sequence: CARTGRHEQYF.

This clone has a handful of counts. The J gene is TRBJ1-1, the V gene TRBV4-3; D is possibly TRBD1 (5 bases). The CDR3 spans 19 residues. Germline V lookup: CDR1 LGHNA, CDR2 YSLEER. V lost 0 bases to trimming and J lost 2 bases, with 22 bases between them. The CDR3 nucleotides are TGCGCCAGCAGCCAAGATCCTTCCCAGGGTAGTTACCGAAACACTGAAGCTTTCTTT. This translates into CASSQDPSQGSYRNTEAFF.

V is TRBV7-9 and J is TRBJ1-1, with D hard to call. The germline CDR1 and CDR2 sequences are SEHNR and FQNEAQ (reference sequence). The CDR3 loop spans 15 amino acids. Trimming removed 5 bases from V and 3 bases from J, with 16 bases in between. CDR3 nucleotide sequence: TGTGCCAGCAGCCACAAACTCGACGGGGACACTGAAGCTTTCTTT. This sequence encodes CASSHKLDGDTEAFF.

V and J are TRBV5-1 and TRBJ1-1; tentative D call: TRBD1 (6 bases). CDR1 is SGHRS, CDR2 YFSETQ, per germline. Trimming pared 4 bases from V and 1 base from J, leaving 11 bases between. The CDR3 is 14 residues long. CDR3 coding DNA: TGCGCCAGCAGCAGGACGACAGGGAACACTGAAGCTTTCTTT. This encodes CASSRTTGNTEAFF.

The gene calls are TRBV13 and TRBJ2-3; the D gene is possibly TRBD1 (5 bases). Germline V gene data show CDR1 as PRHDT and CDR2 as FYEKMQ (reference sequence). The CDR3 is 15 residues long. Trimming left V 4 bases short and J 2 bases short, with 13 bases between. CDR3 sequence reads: CASSSTGVATDTQYF. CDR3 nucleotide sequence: TGTGCCAGCAGCTCAACAGGAGTCGCCACAGATACGCAGTATTTT.

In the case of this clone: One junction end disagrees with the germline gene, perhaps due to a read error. DNA of the CDR3: TGTGCCAGCAGCGAGGACAGGGCCCGAATGGGCTTC. Protein sequence: CASSEDRARMGF. The chain is built from TRBV7-9 and TRBJ2-7; 8 bases map to TRBD1. Germline values: CDR1 SEHNR, CDR2 FQNEAQ (reference sequence). The CDR3 is 12 residues long.

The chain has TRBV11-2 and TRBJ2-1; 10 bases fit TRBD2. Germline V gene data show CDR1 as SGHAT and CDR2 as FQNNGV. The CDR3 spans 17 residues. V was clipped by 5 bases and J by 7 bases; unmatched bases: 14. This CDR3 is CASSQQVLAGSGNEQFF. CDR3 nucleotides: TGTGCCAGCAGCCAACAAGTACTAGCGGGGTCAGGGAATGAGCAGTTCTTC.